The 16 T cell receptor beta chains below were found in one sample sequenced in a study of spatial heterogeneity in lung cancer. TCRdb analysed the 5' RACE reads with MiXCR anew, one entry per CDR3 protein. The table has 10,000 to 13,000 distinct CDR3 sequences, approximately 8.1% seen once; the top ten hold 20% to 30%. Indicated time point: sample taken at primary tumor resection. The sequenced material consisted of unsorted whole RNA from tumor, nontumor lung or frozen PBMC. The sequencing here drew on PBMCs, taken at surgery. Source of these receptors: a male donor with early-stage non-small cell lung cancer.

Many counts were recorded for this clonotype. This rearrangement joins TRBV11-2 to TRBJ2-3; unclear D gene. This CDR3 has 14 amino acids. Germline loops: CDR1 SGHAT, CDR2 FQNNGV. V lost 5 bases, J lost 4 bases, and 13 bases lay in between. The DNA for the CDR3 is TGTGCCAGCAGCCCCTGGGTGATAGCAGATACGCAGTATTTT. As protein: CASSPWVIADTQYF. Supplemented by reference TRBV11-2 and TRBJ2-3, the full variable domain reads EAGVAQSPRYKIIEKRQSVAFWCNPISGHATLYWYQQILGQGPKLLIQFQNNGVVDDSQLPKDRFSAERLKGVDSTLKIQPAKLEDSAVYLCASSPWVIADTQYFGPGTRLTVL.

This clonotype is classed as medium-sized. V usage is TRBV7-9 and J usage is TRBJ2-1, with TRBD1 matching 7 bases. Trimming took 5 bases from V and 0 from J; bases not matched to a gene: 4. The CDR3 is 15 amino acids. Germline values: CDR1 SEHNR, CDR2 FQNEAQ (reference sequence). DNA for the CDR3: TGTGCCAGCAGCCGATCAGGGGGCTCCTACAATGAGCAGTTCTTC. Protein: CASSRSGGSYNEQFF.

This clonotype counts as medium-sized. Written as DNA, the CDR3 is TGCGCCAGCAGTGGGGCCCGGGACAGCCAGTTTTTT. Encoded protein: CASSGARDSQFF. This chain joins TRBV10-2 and TRBJ2-2; 7 bases line up with TRBD1. Germline V CDR1 and CDR2: WSHSY, SAAADI. The V gene end was trimmed by 4 bases and the J gene end by 16 bases; junction bases not matched to a gene: 9. The CDR3 runs to 12 residues.

This chain links TRBV5-6 with TRBJ2-3; TRBD1 is a possible D gene (6 bases). Germline V gene data show CDR1 as SGHDT and CDR2 as YYEEEE. The CDR3 contains 13 residues. The V end lost 2 bases, the J end lost 4 bases, and 8 bases lay between the germline ends. In DNA, the CDR3 is TGTGCCAGCAGCTTCCCAGGGGCAGATACGCAGTATTTT. Translating it yields CASSFPGADTQYF. The whole variable domain, filled in from reference TRBV5-6 and TRBJ2-3, reads DAGVTQSPTHLIKTRGQQVTLRCSPKSGHDTVSWYQQALGQGPQFIFQYYEEEERQRGNFPDRFSGHQFPNYSSELNVNALLLGDSALYLCASSFPGADTQYFGPGTRLTVL.

This clonotype has just a few counts. The genes are TRBV14 and TRBJ2-1, with TRBD2 identical over 7 bases. The CDR3 length is 15 residues. Trimming removed 4 bases from V and 0 bases from J; junction bases left unmatched: 3. CDR1 and CDR2 (germline): SGHDN, FVKESK. DNA for the CDR3: TGTGCCAGCAGCCCGGGGGGTTCCTCCTACAATGAGCAGTTCTTC. This gives the protein CASSPGGSSYNEQFF.

This chain uses TRBV5-1 with TRBJ2-1; possibly TRBD1 for D (8 bases). The CDR3 loop spans 15 amino acids. The V gene lost 1 base and the J gene lost 8 bases, with 16 bases spanning the gap. Germline V CDR1 and CDR2: SGHRS, YFSETQ. The chain's CDR3 is CASSLQGAGVDEQFF. The CDR3 DNA follows: TGCGCCAGCAGCTTGCAGGGGGCGGGAGTCGATGAGCAGTTCTTC.

The chain's CDR3 is CASSPHRSLAGDEQFF. The CDR3 DNA reads TGTGCCAGCAGTCCACACCGTAGTCTAGCGGGAGACGAGCAGTTCTTC. The rearrangement links TRBV7-7 to TRBJ2-1; 10 bases map to TRBD2. This CDR3 has 16 amino acids. Trimming took 6 bases from V and 10 from J; bases not matched to a gene: 15. The V gene's germline CDR1 is SSHAT and CDR2 FNYEAQ (reference sequence).

This clonotype was counted between two and nine times. The V gene is TRBV3-1, the J gene TRBJ2-3; 13 nucleotides agree with TRBD2. CDR1 and CDR2 (germline): LGHDT, YNNKEL (reference sequence). There are 17 residues in the CDR3. V lost 3 bases to trimming and J lost 2 bases; unmatched junction nucleotides: 5. CDR3 amino acids: CASSHRTSGGFTDTQYF. CDR3 nucleotide sequence: TGTGCCAGCAGCCATCGGACTAGCGGGGGCTTCACAGATACGCAGTATTTT.

This clonotype is medium-sized by share. The chain's CDR3 is CASTERTGGRAEAFF. The CDR3 DNA is TGTGCCAGCACTGAACGGACAGGAGGAAGGGCTGAAGCTTTCTTT. The V and J genes are TRBV6-5 and TRBJ1-1; 7 bases align to TRBD1. The length of the CDR3 is 15 residues. With V trimmed by 7 bases and J by 6 bases, 14 bases remained unmatched. Germline lookup yields CDR1 MNHEY and CDR2 SVGAGI.

This clonotype has at least ten counts. V is TRBV5-4 and J is TRBJ2-7; 11 nucleotides align to TRBD2. Germline V gene lookup returns CDR1 SGHNT and CDR2 YYREEE (reference sequence). The CDR3 covers 16 residues. The junction had 2 bases not matched to a gene; V was cut back by 0 bases and J by 0 bases. Here the CDR3 DNA reads TGTGCCAGCAGCTTGGGGCTAGCGGGGGGCTCCTACGAGCAGTACTTC. Protein product: CASSLGLAGGSYEQYF. The variable domain in full, with the rest retrieved from reference TRBV5-4 and TRBJ2-7, is ETGVTQSPTHLIKTRGQQVTLRCSSQSGHNTVSWYQQALGQGPQFIFQYYREEENGRGNFPPRFSGLQFPNYSSELNVNALELDDSALYLCASSLGLAGGSYEQYFGPGTRLTVT.

This clonotype turned up a few times. The chain has TRBV4-3 and TRBJ2-7, with 9 bases fitting TRBD1. This CDR3 has 16 residues. Germline V CDR1 and CDR2: LGHNA, YSLEER. After removal of 1 base from V and 3 bases from J, the junction contained 7 bases not matched to a gene. The CDR3 spells CASSQGTGTGNYEQYF. CDR3 coding DNA: TGCGCCAGCAGCCAAGGAACCGGGACAGGGAACTACGAGCAGTACTTC.

This clonotype turned up a few times. The J gene is TRBJ1-2, the V gene TRBV6-2 or TRBV6-3, with D perhaps matching TRBD1 (6 bases). Germline CDR1 and CDR2: MNHEY and SVGEGT. The CDR3 is 12 residues long. With 7 bases removed from V and 2 bases from J, the gap between germline ends came to 8 bases. CDR3: CASTQGNYGYTF. Written as DNA, the CDR3 is TGTGCCAGCACCCAGGGGAACTATGGCTACACCTTC.

By sample share, this clonotype is medium-sized. The chain joins TRBV10-3 to TRBJ2-7, with TRBD1 identical over 8 bases. The CDR3 loop spans 15 amino acids. Germline CDR1 is ENHRY and CDR2 is SYGVKD. With 6 bases clipped from V and 6 bases from J, the junction kept 13 bases outside the gene matches. This chain's CDR3 is CAIRPGQVYGSEQYF. In nucleotides, the CDR3 is TGTGCCATCAGACCGGGACAGGTGTATGGGAGCGAGCAGTACTTC.

This clonotype was seen repeatedly, ten times or more. The rearrangement uses TRBV3-1 and TRBJ2-1; TRBD1 agrees at 7 bases. This CDR3 has 13 amino acids. V was clipped by 4 bases and J by 6 bases; unmatched bases: 3. The germline V gene encodes CDR1 LGHDT and CDR2 YNNKEL (reference sequence). The CDR3 reads CASSPGQANEQFF. In nucleotides, the CDR3 is TGTGCCAGCAGCCCAGGACAGGCCAATGAGCAGTTCTTC.

This clonotype was seen a few times. The chain is built from TRBV14 and TRBJ1-3, with a weak D call TRBD1 (5 bases). V shed 2 bases and J shed 2 bases, with 22 bases lying between them. The CDR3 covers 19 residues. The germline V gene encodes CDR1 SGHDN and CDR2 FVKESK. CDR3 DNA: TGTGCCAGCAGCCAACCGACACCGTTTAGGAGGGGTACTGGAAACACCATATATTTT. This gives the protein CASSQPTPFRRGTGNTIYF.

This clonotype has a count of ten or more. The genes are TRBV13 and TRBJ1-2; 7 bases map to TRBD1. Germline V gene lookup returns CDR1 PRHDT and CDR2 FYEKMQ (reference sequence). Losses at the gene ends were 5 bases for V and 7 bases for J; bases not matched to a gene: 22. The CDR3 extends over 18 amino acids. CDR3: CASSTNPSRTDREGGYTF. CDR3 DNA: TGTGCCAGCAGCACCAACCCCTCGAGGACCGACAGGGAAGGTGGCTACACCTTC.